This record looks at one T cell receptor (beta chain) sequence and its context. The sample originates from a study of T cells in localized non-small cell lung cancer. The CDR3 runs to 13 residues. Trimming stripped 5 bases from V and 1 base from J, with 8 bases between. Germline V gene lookup returns CDR1 MNHNS and CDR2 SASEGT. Repertoires were generated with immunoSEQ multiplex PCR, while TCRdb's copy carries only in-frame clones and drops some. The sample yields around 35,000 clones, 90% to 95% seen once. Sequenced material: peripheral blood, taken before any cancer treatment. The clonotype originates from an older female donor with stage I lung adenocarcinoma. The chain has TRBV6-1 and TRBJ1-1, with D possibly matching TRBD1 (6 bases). This CDR3 reads CASSRQENTEAFF. CDR3 DNA sequence: TGTGCCAGCAGTAGACAGGAGAACACTGAAGCTTTCTTT.